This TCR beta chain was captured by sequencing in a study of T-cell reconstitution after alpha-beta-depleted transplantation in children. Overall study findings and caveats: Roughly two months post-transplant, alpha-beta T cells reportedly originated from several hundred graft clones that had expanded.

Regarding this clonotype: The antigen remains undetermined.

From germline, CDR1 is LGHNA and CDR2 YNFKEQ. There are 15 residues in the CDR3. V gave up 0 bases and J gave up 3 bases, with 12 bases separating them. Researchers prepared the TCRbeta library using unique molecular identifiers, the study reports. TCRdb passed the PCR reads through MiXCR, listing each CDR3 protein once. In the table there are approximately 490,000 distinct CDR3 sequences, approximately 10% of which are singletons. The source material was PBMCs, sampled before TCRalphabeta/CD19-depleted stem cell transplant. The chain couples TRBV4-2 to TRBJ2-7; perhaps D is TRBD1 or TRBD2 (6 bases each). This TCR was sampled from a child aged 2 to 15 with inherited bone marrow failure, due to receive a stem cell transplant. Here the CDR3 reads CASSQDFGGLYEQYF. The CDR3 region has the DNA TGTGCCAGCAGCCAAGATTTCGGGGGCCTCTACGAGCAGTACTTC.